This T cell receptor beta chain was identified in a study of cytomegalovirus exposure and HLA in healthy donors. Across the whole study: Early release data held tens of millions of unique TCRs from HLA-typed donors.

Germline V gene sequence: CDR1 MDHEN, CDR2 SYDVKM. The V gene end was trimmed by 4 bases and the J gene end by 0 bases; junction bases not matched to a gene: 10. The CDR3 has 18 residues. The PCR ran on 60 Vbeta and 13 Jbeta primers. Profiling relied on immunoSEQ multiplex PCR, and the TCRdb table lists in-frame clones only, not all of them. Of some 120,000 clones in the sample, just under 75% were seen once. The origin of this receptor is a man aged 35 to 55 in good health and CMV-seropositive. The sequenced sample consisted of PBMCs. The chain couples TRBV28 to TRBJ1-5; 9 bases agree with TRBD1. The CDR3 protein is CASSSFRRQGVSNQPQHF. The CDR3 DNA follows: TGTGCCAGCAGTTCCTTCCGCAGACAGGGGGTTAGCAATCAGCCCCAGCATTTT.